These 29 T cell receptor beta chains were all obtained from the same sample, sequenced in a study of vaccination and CD4 T cells after COVID-19. Documented treatment: approximately 10-day PBMC culture with coronavirus spike peptide pools or control peptides (ViraFEST assay). Sequenced with the Oncomine TCR Beta short-read assay was DNA taken from cultured CD4+ T cells. TCRdb passed the PCR reads through MiXCR, listing each CDR3 protein once. The sample contains more than 15,000 distinct CDR3 sequences, under 45% of which appear only once. These receptors have no known antigen. This sample comprised CD4+ T cells from blood, cultured in vitro, obtained before SARS-CoV-2 vaccination. The source of these receptors is a human donor who had recovered from COVID-19.

A few counts support this clonotype. The chain employs TRBV7-9 and TRBJ2-5; the D gene is possibly TRBD1 (5 bases). The germline gives CDR1 SEHNR, CDR2 FQNEAQ (reference sequence). Trimming took off 2 bases at V and 4 bases at J, with 5 bases between the two ends. The length of the CDR3 is 12 residues. CDR3 sequence: CASSLQGETQYF. Written as DNA, the CDR3 is TGTGCCAGCAGCTTACAGGGAGAGACCCAGTACTTC.

The chain couples TRBV5-1 to TRBJ2-3, with 13 bases matching TRBD2. Trimming cost V 4 bases and J 2 bases; bases outside gene matches: 4. Germline V gene lookup returns CDR1 SGHRS and CDR2 YFSETQ. This CDR3 comprises 16 residues. CDR3 loop: CASSLGLAGDTDTQYF. CDR3 DNA: TGCGCCAGCAGCCTTGGACTAGCGGGAGACACAGATACGCAGTATTTT.

This clonotype appeared a few times. The chain couples TRBV11-2 to TRBJ1-1; D is undetermined. Trimming took off 8 bases at V and 0 bases at J, with 10 bases between the two ends. Germline CDR1 and CDR2: SGHAT and FQNNGV. This CDR3 region has 13 residues. As DNA, the CDR3 is TGTGCCAGCCTCGGAATTGTGAACACTGAAGCTTTCTTT. Amino acids: CASLGIVNTEAFF.

In its sample, this clonotype was seen a few times. The genes are TRBV6-5 and TRBJ1-1; 8 nucleotides align to TRBD1. Trimming took 0 bases from V and 8 from J; bases not matched to a gene: 8. CDR3 length: 15 residues. Germline CDR1 reads MNHEY; CDR2 reads SVGAGI. Written as DNA, the CDR3 is TGTGCCAGCAGTTACTCACAGGGGGTAGGGAGAGAAGCTTTCTTT. Translated: CASSYSQGVGREAFF.

This clonotype was seen a few times. The chain employs TRBV6-1 and TRBJ2-3; 13 positions match TRBD2. The CDR3 consists of 16 residues. V trimming: 8 bases; J trimming: 0 bases; junction bases outside the gene matches: 5. Looked up from germline, CDR1 is MNHNS and CDR2 is SASEGT. CDR3 amino acids: CASGLAGALSTDTQYF. CDR3 DNA: TGTGCCAGCGGACTAGCGGGGGCCCTTAGCACAGATACGCAGTATTTT.

The rearrangement links TRBV21-1 to TRBJ2-5; the table's D gene call, TRBD1, was not cross checked with the DNA. TRBV21-1 is a documented pseudogene. This CDR3 has 17 residues. CDR3 protein: CASSKPKRQETKETQYF. For the CDR3, the DNA is TGTGCCAGCAGCAAACCTAAGAGACAGGAGACTAAAGAGACCCAGTACTTC.

The CDR3 protein is CASSLGSSTDTQYF. For the CDR3, the DNA is TGTGCCAGCAGCTTAGGTAGTAGCACAGATACGCAGTATTTT. The chain recombines TRBV7-2 with TRBJ2-3; D is uncertain. The germline CDR1 and CDR2 sequences are SGHTA and FQGNSA. V lost 1 base to trimming and J lost 0 bases, with 5 bases between them. The CDR3 consists of 14 residues.

This sequence joins TRBV6-1 and TRBJ2-1, with 8 nucleotides matching TRBD2. The J segment lost 7 bases and the V segment lost 5 bases, leaving 16 bases of the junction unmatched. CDR3 size: 17 residues. Germline lookup yields CDR1 MNHNS and CDR2 SASEGT. CDR3 sequence: CASSMSLRGLAGNEQFF. The CDR3 nucleotides are TGTGCCAGCAGTATGTCCCTCCGCGGACTAGCTGGGAATGAGCAGTTCTTC.

V gene TRBV2 combines with J gene TRBJ2-7; D remains ambiguous. The germline V gene encodes CDR1 SNHLY and CDR2 FYNNEI. This CDR3 is built from 11 residues. V lost 10 bases, J lost 1 base, and 8 bases lay in between. The CDR3 nucleotides read TGTGCCACCTCCCCTTCCTACGAGCAGTACTTC. It translates to CATSPSYEQYF.

This clonotype was seen a few times. The V call is TRBV7-3, the J call TRBJ1-1, with D hard to call. Germline V gene sequence: CDR1 SGHTA, CDR2 FQGTGA. CDR3 length equals 14 residues. V was clipped by 2 bases and J by 4 bases, with 11 bases between them. CDR3 amino acids: CASSLSGGGTEAFF. In nucleotides, the CDR3 is TGTGCCAGCAGCTTATCGGGCGGCGGCACTGAAGCTTTCTTT.

The chain has TRBV29-1 and TRBJ1-1; tentatively, D is TRBD1 (5 bases). This CDR3 has 12 residues. V was shortened by 4 bases and J by 4 bases, with 10 bases between the two germline ends. Germline CDR1 reads SQVTM; CDR2 reads ANQGSEA. The CDR3 spells CSVGRGGTEAFF. The CDR3 region has the DNA TGCAGCGTTGGGCGGGGGGGCACTGAAGCTTTCTTT.

The rearrangement uses TRBV2 and TRBJ2-5; TRBD1 might be the D (5 bases). The CDR3 totals 15 residues. Germline CDR1 and CDR2: SNHLY and FYNNEI. Trimming removed 3 bases at V and 2 bases at J, with 13 bases between. CDR3 DNA: TGTGCCAGCAGTGATCAGGGCCGGGCTCAAGAGACCCAGTACTTC. It encodes CASSDQGRAQETQYF.

Only a few counts were recorded for this clonotype. This chain joins TRBV12-3 or TRBV12-4 and TRBJ1-6; 8 bases agree with TRBD1. This CDR3 contains 18 residues. Unmatched junction bases numbered 16, after V lost 3 bases and J lost 9 bases. CDR3 bases: TGTGCCAGCAGTTTCCAGCCTTATAGACAGGGGCTGGGTTCACCCCTCCACTTT. Its protein is CASSFQPYRQGLGSPLHF.

This clonotype was recorded a few times. The V call is TRBV6-5, the J call TRBJ2-2; the match to TRBD2 covers 7 bases. V lost 2 bases to trimming and J lost 3 bases; unmatched junction nucleotides: 3. CDR1 is MNHEY, CDR2 SVGAGI, per germline. This CDR3 region has 15 residues. CDR3 amino acids: CASSYVRGDTGELFF. In nucleotides, the CDR3 is TGTGCCAGCAGTTACGTTCGGGGGGACACCGGGGAGCTGTTTTTT.

The chain employs TRBV27 and TRBJ1-3; D gene uncertain. V shed 4 bases and J shed 3 bases, with 13 bases lying between them. The CDR3 extends over 15 amino acids. Germline CDR1 is MNHEY and CDR2 is SMNVEV (reference sequence). The CDR3, as DNA: TGTGCCAGCAGTTCCCAGCGCAGAGTTGGAAACACCATATATTTT. This sequence encodes CASSSQRRVGNTIYF.

The chain links TRBV28 to TRBJ2-7; D is possibly TRBD2 (6 bases). Trimming took off 5 bases at V and 5 bases at J, with 16 bases between the two ends. This CDR3 has 14 amino acids. Germline V gene sequence: CDR1 MDHEN, CDR2 SYDVKM. CDR3 protein: CASSTYRGTHEQYF. CDR3 sequence (DNA): TGTGCCAGCAGTACTTACCGGGGGACCCACGAGCAGTACTTC.

This clonotype showed up just a few times. V and J are TRBV4-1 and TRBJ1-1; TRBD1 might be the D (5 bases). The CDR3 runs 16 residues. CDR1 is MGHRA and CDR2 is YSYEKL in the germline V gene. The ends were cut back, 5 bases at V and 10 bases at J, with 26 bases in the middle. For the CDR3, the DNA is TGCGCCAGCAGCACAGTGGGCCGGGGGGGACCTCAGGGAGCTTTCTTT. Translation gives CASSTVGRGGPQGAFF.

This clonotype has only a few counts. J is TRBJ1-6 and V is TRBV4-2; D gene uncertain. The CDR3 is made up of 16 amino acids. V dropped 0 bases and J dropped 7 bases, with 13 bases sitting between them. Germline CDR1 LGHNA, CDR2 YNFKEQ. The CDR3 nucleotides are TGTGCCAGCAGCCAAGAGTTGGTGCTCAGGAATTCACCCCTCCACTTT. Translation gives CASSQELVLRNSPLHF.

The genes are TRBV2 and TRBJ2-1, with 9 bases fitting TRBD2. This CDR3 has 19 amino acids. V shed 2 bases, J shed 4 bases, and the junction held 15 bases outside the gene matches. Germline CDR1 reads SNHLY; CDR2 reads FYNNEI. The CDR3 sequence is CASSEKWVAGALIYNEQFF. In nucleotides, the CDR3 is TGTGCCAGCAGTGAAAAGTGGGTAGCGGGGGCCCTAATATACAATGAGCAGTTCTTC.

This chain joins TRBV11-1 and TRBJ2-2; the D gene is possibly TRBD1 (5 bases). V was trimmed by 4 bases and J by 4 bases, leaving 10 bases between them. CDR3 size: 14 residues. Germline V gene sequence: CDR1 SGHAT, CDR2 FQDESV (reference sequence). The CDR3 region is CASSSDTFTGELFF. CDR3 DNA: TGTGCCAGCAGCTCGGACACTTTCACCGGGGAGCTGTTTTTT.

V gene TRBV7-8 combines with J gene TRBJ1-2; TRBD1 might be the D (6 bases). Trimming removed 5 bases from V and 7 bases from J, with 14 bases in between. From germline, CDR1 is SGHVS and CDR2 FQNEAQ. This CDR3 is 13 amino acids long. CDR3 sequence reads: CASSPRGGLGYTF. The CDR3 nucleotides read TGTGCCAGCAGCCCAAGGGGGGGGCTTGGCTACACCTTC.

This chain links TRBV15 with TRBJ2-1; 7 nucleotides agree with TRBD1. The CDR3 is 17 amino acids. Germline lookup yields CDR1 LNHNV and CDR2 YYDKDF (reference sequence). V shed 1 base, J shed 4 bases, and the junction held 10 bases outside the gene matches. The CDR3 bases are TGTGCCACCAGCAGAGGTCCCGGGACAGCGAATTACAATGAGCAGTTCTTC. Its protein product is CATSRGPGTANYNEQFF.

The chain has TRBV7-9 and TRBJ1-4; D is ambiguous. Deletions cut 6 bases from V and 5 bases from J, with 7 bases between. The CDR3 totals 12 residues. Germline V gene lookup returns CDR1 SEHNR and CDR2 FQNEAQ (reference sequence). The CDR3 loop is CASSSRNEKLFF. CDR3 DNA sequence: TGTGCCAGCAGTTCGAGGAATGAAAAACTGTTTTTT.

The chain uses TRBV9 and TRBJ1-5; D ambiguous. CDR3 length: 14 residues. Germline V gene data show CDR1 as SGDLS and CDR2 as YYNGEE. V was pared by 0 bases and J by 5 bases, with 9 bases between. CDR3 sequence: CASSVEADHQPQHF. CDR3 DNA: TGTGCCAGCAGCGTAGAGGCAGATCATCAGCCCCAGCATTTT.

The count of this clonotype is one. The chain couples TRBV7-9 to TRBJ2-1; D is undetermined. Trimming took off 1 base at V and 4 bases at J, with 11 bases between the two ends. The CDR3 has 15 amino acids. Germline V gene lookup returns CDR1 SEHNR and CDR2 FQNEAQ (reference sequence). The CDR3 is CASSLESGPYNEQFF. The CDR3 nucleotides read TGTGCCAGCAGCTTAGAGTCAGGACCTTACAATGAGCAGTTCTTC.

The chain recombines TRBV15 with TRBJ1-5, with a tentative D call TRBD1 (6 bases). CDR3 length: 14 residues. Trimming cost V 9 bases and J 4 bases, with 16 bases left between them. Germline V gene sequence: CDR1 LNHNV, CDR2 YYDKDF (reference sequence). CDR3 in DNA: TGTGCCACTGCGGAGAACAGGGCTAATCAGCCCCAGCATTTT. As protein: CATAENRANQPQHF.

This sequence joins TRBV19 and TRBJ2-3, with 14 bases fitting TRBD2. After removal of 9 bases from V and 1 base from J, the junction contained 6 bases not matched to a gene. Germline CDR1 reads LNHDA; CDR2 reads SQIVND (reference sequence). The CDR3 has 16 amino acids. As DNA, the CDR3 is TGTGCCAGCCGACTAGCGGGAGGGTTCGGCACAGATACGCAGTATTTT. Translating gives CASRLAGGFGTDTQYF.

This sequence joins TRBV4-1 and TRBJ1-5, with a possible D match to TRBD1 (5 bases). The CDR3 length is 15 residues. The ends were cut back, 1 base at V and 1 base at J, with 8 bases in the middle. Germline assignment: CDR1 MGHRA and CDR2 YSYEKL. This CDR3 is CASSQGGASNQPQHF. The CDR3, as DNA: TGCGCCAGCAGCCAAGGTGGGGCCAGCAATCAGCCCCAGCATTTT.

A few counts support this clonotype. The genes are TRBV27 and TRBJ1-1; D not resolved. Germline lookup yields CDR1 MNHEY and CDR2 SMNVEV (reference sequence). Trimming stripped 3 bases from V and 1 base from J, with 9 bases between. CDR3 size: 14 residues. The CDR3 sequence is CASSFHRGNTEAFF. Here the CDR3 DNA reads TGTGCCAGCAGTTTTCACCGAGGGAACACTGAAGCTTTCTTT.